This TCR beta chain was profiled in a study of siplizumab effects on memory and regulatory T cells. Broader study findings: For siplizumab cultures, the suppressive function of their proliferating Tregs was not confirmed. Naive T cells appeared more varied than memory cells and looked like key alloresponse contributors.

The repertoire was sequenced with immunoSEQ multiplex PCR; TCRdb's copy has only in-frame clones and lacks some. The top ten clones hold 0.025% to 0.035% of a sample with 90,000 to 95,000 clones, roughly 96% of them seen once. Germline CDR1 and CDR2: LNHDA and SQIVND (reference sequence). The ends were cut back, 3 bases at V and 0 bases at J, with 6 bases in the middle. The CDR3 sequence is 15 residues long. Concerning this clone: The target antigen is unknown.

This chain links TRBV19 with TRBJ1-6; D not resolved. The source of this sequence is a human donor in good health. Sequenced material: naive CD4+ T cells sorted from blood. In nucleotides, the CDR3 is TGTGCCAGTAGTATGGACGGCTCCTATAATTCACCCCTCCACTTT. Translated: CASSMDGSYNSPLHF.